These T cell receptor beta chains were read from a single sample in a study of response to subunit inactivated influenza vaccine. TCRdb re-analysed the RT-PCR reads in MiXCR, keeping a single row per CDR3 protein. The table records 860,000 or so distinct CDR3 sequences, 21% of them present only once. The source material was PBMCs from blood, sampled about 5 days after vaccination. The receptors come from a man aged 50 to 59 who received an inactivated influenza vaccine. Each CDR3 is given with its conserved first and last residue. A D gene is named only where the DNA matches it firmly. Not all rows give a size; the values are once, few, many and, for expanded clones, a class.

v_gene: TRBV6-1
abundance: .
d_gene: .
j_gene: TRBJ2-7
CDR3nt: TGTGCTGTCAGCGATCTATACGAGCAGTACTTC
CDR3aa: CAVSDLYEQYF

v_gene: TRBV6-2/TRBV6-3
abundance: .
d_gene: .
j_gene: TRBJ2-3
CDR3nt: TGTGCCAGCGGGGGACATTCTAGCACAGATACGCAGTATTTT
CDR3aa: CASGGHSSTDTQYF

v_gene: TRBV20-1
abundance: few
d_gene: .
j_gene: TRBJ2-7
CDR3nt: TGCAGTGCTGACACCCATTACGAGCAGTACTTC
CDR3aa: CSADTHYEQYF

v_gene: TRBV20-1
abundance: few
d_gene: .
j_gene: TRBJ2-7
CDR3nt: TGCAGTGCTAGCAATAGGGTCCACGAGCAGTACTTC
CDR3aa: CSASNRVHEQYF

v_gene: TRBV10-3
abundance: many
d_gene: .
j_gene: TRBJ2-2
CDR3nt: TGTGCCATCAGTGAGTCTAGGACTGCTAGGCCCGACGGGGAGCTGTTTTTT
CDR3aa: CAISESRTARPDGELFF

v_gene: TRBV27
abundance: few
d_gene: .
j_gene: TRBJ1-5
CDR3nt: TGTGCCAGCAGTTTACCCCAAACAAATCTCAAGGGCCCTAGCAATCAGCCCCAGCATTTT
CDR3aa: CASSLPQTNLKGPSNQPQHF

v_gene: TRBV7-6
abundance: .
d_gene: TRBD2
j_gene: TRBJ2-7
CDR3nt: TGTGCCAGCAGTGCCGAACTAGCGAATTACGAGCAGTACTTC
CDR3aa: CASSAELANYEQYF

v_gene: TRBV20-1
abundance: .
d_gene: TRBD1
j_gene: TRBJ2-1
CDR3nt: TGCAGTGCTAGAACTCCGACAGGGGGAACCTACAATGAGCAGTTCTTC
CDR3aa: CSARTPTGGTYNEQFF

v_gene: TRBV12-3/TRBV12-4
abundance: few
d_gene: .
j_gene: TRBJ1-2
CDR3nt: TGTGCCAGCAGTTTTTCATCCGCTAACTATGGCTACACCTTC
CDR3aa: CASSFSSANYGYTF

v_gene: TRBV20-1
abundance: few
d_gene: TRBD2
j_gene: TRBJ2-3
CDR3nt: TGCAGTGCCCTCCGTTTGCGGGAGTACGCAGATACGCAGTATTTT
CDR3aa: CSALRLREYADTQYF

v_gene: TRBV29-1
abundance: .
d_gene: .
j_gene: TRBJ2-2
CDR3nt: TGCAGCGTTGAAAGTACGGAAAACACCGGGGAGCTGTTTTTT
CDR3aa: CSVESTENTGELFF

v_gene: TRBV7-2
abundance: .
d_gene: .
j_gene: TRBJ1-1
CDR3nt: TGTGCCAGCATCGAAGTCGGGAACACTGAAGCTTTCTTT
CDR3aa: CASIEVGNTEAFF

v_gene: TRBV5-8
abundance: .
d_gene: TRBD1
j_gene: TRBJ2-5
CDR3nt: TGTGCCAGCAGCTTTGGGACAGGGGGCCAAGAGACCCAGTACTTC
CDR3aa: CASSFGTGGQETQYF

v_gene: TRBV24-1
abundance: few
d_gene: .
j_gene: TRBJ2-1
CDR3nt: TGTGCCACCAGTGATACCACTAGCAATGAGCAGTTCTTC
CDR3aa: CATSDTTSNEQFF

v_gene: TRBV20-1
abundance: many
d_gene: .
j_gene: TRBJ2-3
CDR3nt: TGCAGTGCTAGAGCAGATACGCAGTATTTT
CDR3aa: CSARADTQYF

v_gene: TRBV18
abundance: .
d_gene: .
j_gene: TRBJ2-7
CDR3nt: TGTGCCAGCTCACCATCGCAGGGAGGAATCTACGAGCAGTACTTC
CDR3aa: CASSPSQGGIYEQYF

v_gene: TRBV7-3
abundance: .
d_gene: .
j_gene: TRBJ2-2
CDR3nt: TGTGCCAGCAGCTTAAATTCGGCCGGGGAGCTGTTTTTT
CDR3aa: CASSLNSAGELFF

v_gene: TRBV4-1
abundance: few
d_gene: .
j_gene: TRBJ1-4
CDR3nt: TGCGCCAGCAGCCAAGCCCCGGGGGGTCCAGGTCATGAAAAACTGTTTTTT
CDR3aa: CASSQAPGGPGHEKLFF

v_gene: TRBV5-1
abundance: few
d_gene: TRBD1
j_gene: TRBJ2-7
CDR3nt: TGCGCCAGCAGCTTGGTCCCGGACAGGGGAATCTACGAGCAGTACTTC
CDR3aa: CASSLVPDRGIYEQYF

v_gene: TRBV5-6
abundance: .
d_gene: .
j_gene: TRBJ2-5
CDR3nt: TGTGCCAGCAGCTTGGATCGGGACACGCACCGCCCAGCTCAAGAGACCCAGTACTTC
CDR3aa: CASSLDRDTHRPAQETQYF

v_gene: TRBV6-5
abundance: .
d_gene: .
j_gene: TRBJ2-7
CDR3nt: TGTGCCAGCAGAGCCGGACTTAACGAGCAGTACTTC
CDR3aa: CASRAGLNEQYF

v_gene: TRBV18
abundance: .
d_gene: TRBD2
j_gene: TRBJ2-7
CDR3nt: TGTGCCAGCTCTCCCAGAGCGGGAGGGTTTCGCGAGCAGTACTTC
CDR3aa: CASSPRAGGFREQYF

v_gene: TRBV3-1
abundance: few
d_gene: .
j_gene: TRBJ2-7
CDR3nt: TGTGCCAGCAGCCAGAGGGTCGGATACGAGCAGTACTTC
CDR3aa: CASSQRVGYEQYF

v_gene: TRBV12-3/TRBV12-4
abundance: .
d_gene: .
j_gene: TRBJ1-6
CDR3nt: TGTGCCAGCAGTTTAAGGGCCAGCTATAATTCACCCCTCCACTTT
CDR3aa: CASSLRASYNSPLHF

v_gene: TRBV12-3/TRBV12-4
abundance: few
d_gene: TRBD2
j_gene: TRBJ2-3
CDR3nt: TGTGCCAGCAGTCGGCGGGGGGGCGATTCCACAGATACGCAGTATTTT
CDR3aa: CASSRRGGDSTDTQYF

v_gene: TRBV28
abundance: .
d_gene: .
j_gene: TRBJ2-7
CDR3nt: TGTGCCAGCAGCCAAGGGGAGCAGTACTTC
CDR3aa: CASSQGEQYF

v_gene: TRBV20-1
abundance: few
d_gene: .
j_gene: TRBJ1-2
CDR3nt: TGCAGTGCTAGAGATTGGCACGACTATGGCTACACCTTC
CDR3aa: CSARDWHDYGYTF

v_gene: TRBV20-1
abundance: .
d_gene: .
j_gene: TRBJ2-7
CDR3nt: TGCAGTGCTAGGATGCCGGGAGTTGACCGCGAGCAGTACTTC
CDR3aa: CSARMPGVDREQYF

v_gene: TRBV7-2
abundance: .
d_gene: TRBD2
j_gene: TRBJ2-1
CDR3nt: TGTGCCAGCAGCTTACGACTAGCGGGGTTTAGGGATGAGCAGTTCTTC
CDR3aa: CASSLRLAGFRDEQFF

v_gene: TRBV20-1
abundance: few
d_gene: .
j_gene: TRBJ1-1
CDR3nt: TGCAGTGCTATAAACACAGGGTTGGACACTGAAGCTTTCTTT
CDR3aa: CSAINTGLDTEAFF

v_gene: TRBV6-1
abundance: .
d_gene: .
j_gene: TRBJ2-2
CDR3nt: TGTGCCAGCAGCCAAACCCAGGGTTCCGGGGAGCTGTTTTTT
CDR3aa: CASSQTQGSGELFF

v_gene: TRBV19
abundance: .
d_gene: .
j_gene: TRBJ1-6
CDR3nt: TGTGCCAGTAGTAAAGGGGATTCCCTAAATTCACCCCTCCACTTT
CDR3aa: CASSKGDSLNSPLHF

v_gene: TRBV21-1
abundance: .
d_gene: .
j_gene: TRBJ2-7
CDR3nt: TGTGCCAGCAGCAATGGGACAGGGGAAGCCTACGAGCAGTACTTC
CDR3aa: CASSNGTGEAYEQYF

v_gene: TRBV12-3/TRBV12-4
abundance: many
d_gene: .
j_gene: TRBJ1-5
CDR3nt: TGTGCCAGCGCCCTTGGTTTGGGGGTAGGTCAGCCCCAGCATTTT
CDR3aa: CASALGLGVGQPQHF

v_gene: TRBV20-1
abundance: few
d_gene: .
j_gene: TRBJ1-2
CDR3nt: TGCAGTGCCCCGGGGGATGGAGGAGATGGCTACACCTTC
CDR3aa: CSAPGDGGDGYTF

v_gene: TRBV20-1
abundance: .
d_gene: .
j_gene: TRBJ2-7
CDR3nt: TGCAGTGCTCCGGCCCCTACGGGTCCTGCCTACGAGCAGTACTTC
CDR3aa: CSAPAPTGPAYEQYF

v_gene: TRBV18
abundance: .
d_gene: TRBD2
j_gene: TRBJ2-7
CDR3nt: TGTGCCAGCTCACCACCCGGGACTAGCGGGAGGGTCGAGCAGTACTTC
CDR3aa: CASSPPGTSGRVEQYF

v_gene: TRBV20-1
abundance: few
d_gene: .
j_gene: TRBJ1-5
CDR3nt: TGCAGTGCTAGAGGAAGCAGGAGCAATCAGCCCCAGCATTTT
CDR3aa: CSARGSRSNQPQHF

v_gene: TRBV9
abundance: many
d_gene: .
j_gene: TRBJ1-3
CDR3nt: TGTGCCAGCAGCGTAGACTCTGGAAACACCATATATTTT
CDR3aa: CASSVDSGNTIYF

v_gene: TRBV20-1
abundance: few
d_gene: TRBD2
j_gene: TRBJ2-1
CDR3nt: TGCAGTGCTATAAACTCCGGGACTAACGAATTCTTC
CDR3aa: CSAINSGTNEFF

v_gene: TRBV24-1
abundance: once
d_gene: .
j_gene: TRBJ2-2
CDR3nt: TGTGCCACCAGTGGGGGAACGAACACCGGGGAGCTGTTTTTT
CDR3aa: CATSGGTNTGELFF

v_gene: TRBV4-1
abundance: .
d_gene: TRBD1
j_gene: TRBJ1-5
CDR3nt: TGCGCCAGCAGCCGCCTCCCGGGACAGGTTAACAATCAGCCCCAGCATTTT
CDR3aa: CASSRLPGQVNNQPQHF

v_gene: TRBV20-1
abundance: many
d_gene: .
j_gene: TRBJ2-1
CDR3nt: TGCAGTGCAACCCGGCTCGCGGCTATCTCCTACAATGAGCAGTTCTTC
CDR3aa: CSATRLAAISYNEQFF

v_gene: TRBV7-8
abundance: .
d_gene: TRBD2
j_gene: TRBJ2-1
CDR3nt: TGTGCCAGCAGCTTAGGGACTAGCGGGAGACCGTCCTACAATGAGCAGTTCTTC
CDR3aa: CASSLGTSGRPSYNEQFF

v_gene: TRBV7-2
abundance: .
d_gene: TRBD1
j_gene: TRBJ2-5
CDR3nt: TGTGCCAGCAGCTTAGTGTGGGACAGGGGACGGGAGACCCAGTACTTC
CDR3aa: CASSLVWDRGRETQYF

v_gene: TRBV6-2/TRBV6-3
abundance: .
d_gene: TRBD2
j_gene: TRBJ2-1
CDR3nt: TGTGCCAGCAGTTACCTAGGACTAGCGGGAGGGTATTCCTACAATGAGCAGTTCTTC
CDR3aa: CASSYLGLAGGYSYNEQFF

v_gene: TRBV5-5
abundance: .
d_gene: .
j_gene: TRBJ2-1
CDR3nt: TGTGCCAGCAGCTTGGTTGTCACTTACAATGAGCAGTTCTTC
CDR3aa: CASSLVVTYNEQFF

v_gene: TRBV7-6
abundance: .
d_gene: TRBD2
j_gene: TRBJ2-2
CDR3nt: TGTGCCAGCGTCCCACTAGCGGGGCTTTCGAACACCGGGGAGCTGTTTTTT
CDR3aa: CASVPLAGLSNTGELFF

v_gene: TRBV15
abundance: few
d_gene: TRBD2
j_gene: TRBJ2-1
CDR3nt: TGTGCCACCAGCATCCAGCGGGAACTGTACAATGAGCAGTTCTTC
CDR3aa: CATSIQRELYNEQFF

v_gene: TRBV7-9
abundance: .
d_gene: .
j_gene: TRBJ2-7
CDR3nt: TGTGCCTCCCAAGGGGGGAAGGTATTGTACTTC
CDR3aa: CASQGGKVLYF

v_gene: TRBV29-1
abundance: .
d_gene: .
j_gene: TRBJ1-1
CDR3nt: TGCAGCGGATCCACAGGGTCGGAGACTGAAGCTTTCTTT
CDR3aa: CSGSTGSETEAFF

v_gene: TRBV6-1
abundance: .
d_gene: TRBD1
j_gene: TRBJ2-7
CDR3nt: TGTGCCAGCCGGCGGGACAGGGGGACCTACGAGCAGTACTTC
CDR3aa: CASRRDRGTYEQYF

v_gene: TRBV3-1
abundance: few
d_gene: .
j_gene: TRBJ2-7
CDR3nt: TGTGCCAGCAGCCAACGACGGGGATACGAGCAGTACTTC
CDR3aa: CASSQRRGYEQYF

v_gene: TRBV4-1
abundance: .
d_gene: .
j_gene: TRBJ2-1
CDR3nt: TGCGCCAGCAGCCAGAATGGACTGCCTTTCAAGGAGTTCTTC
CDR3aa: CASSQNGLPFKEFF